This TCR beta chain stems from a study of T cell responses to AZD1222 COVID-19 vaccine. Notes on the study in general: Possibly, clonal diversity was underestimated; donors were largely white British and included more females. With dominance at 160-218 and 743-854, vaccine-associated CD4 TCRs spanned spike.

Remarks on this clone: The antigen remains undetermined.

Repertoires were generated with immunoSEQ multiplex PCR, while TCRdb's copy carries only in-frame clones and drops some. Of 130,000 to 150,000 clones in the sample, roughly 87% were seen once. The source of this sequence is an adult who received the MenACWY meningococcal vaccine as a control. Material: peripheral blood, obtained 28 days after the second dose of the MenACWY control vaccine.

The CDR3 DNA follows: TGTGCCAGCAGTGAGGGGACCTATGGCTACACCTTC. The encoded protein is CASSEGTYGYTF. V gene TRBV2 combines with J gene TRBJ1-2; maybe TRBD1 (5 bases). Looked up from germline, CDR1 is SNHLY and CDR2 is FYNNEI. CDR3 length equals 12 residues. Trimming pared 3 bases from V and 4 bases from J, leaving 6 bases between.